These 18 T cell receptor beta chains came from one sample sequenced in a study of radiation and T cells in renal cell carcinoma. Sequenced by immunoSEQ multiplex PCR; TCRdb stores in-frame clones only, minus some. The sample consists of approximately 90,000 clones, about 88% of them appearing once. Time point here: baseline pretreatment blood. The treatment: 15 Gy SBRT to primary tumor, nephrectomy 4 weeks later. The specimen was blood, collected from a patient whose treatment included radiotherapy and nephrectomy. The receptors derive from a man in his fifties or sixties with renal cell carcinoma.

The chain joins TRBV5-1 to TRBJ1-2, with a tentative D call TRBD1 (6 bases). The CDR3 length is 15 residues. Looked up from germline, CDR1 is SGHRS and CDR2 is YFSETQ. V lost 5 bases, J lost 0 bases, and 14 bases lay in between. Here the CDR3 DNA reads TGCGCCAGCAGACCGGACAGAGCGACTAACTATGGCTACACCTTC. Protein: CASRPDRATNYGYTF.

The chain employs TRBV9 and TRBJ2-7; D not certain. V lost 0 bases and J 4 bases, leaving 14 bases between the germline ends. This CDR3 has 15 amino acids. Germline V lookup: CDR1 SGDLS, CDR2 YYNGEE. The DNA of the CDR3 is TGTGCCAGCAGCGTAGGGGCAGAAGATGGTTACGAGCAGTACTTC. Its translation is CASSVGAEDGYEQYF.

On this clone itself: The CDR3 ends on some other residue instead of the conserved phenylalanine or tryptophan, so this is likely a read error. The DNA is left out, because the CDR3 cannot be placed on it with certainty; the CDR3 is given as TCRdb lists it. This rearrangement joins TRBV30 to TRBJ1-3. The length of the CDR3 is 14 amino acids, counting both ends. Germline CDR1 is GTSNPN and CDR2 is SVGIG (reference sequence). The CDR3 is CAWSPNLGGTELRI.

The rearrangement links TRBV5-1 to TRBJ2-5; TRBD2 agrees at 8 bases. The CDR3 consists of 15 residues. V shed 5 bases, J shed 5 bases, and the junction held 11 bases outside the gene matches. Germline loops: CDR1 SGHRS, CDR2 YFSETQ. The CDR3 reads CASSLGAGAGETQYF. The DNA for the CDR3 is TGCGCCAGCAGTCTAGGAGCGGGAGCGGGGGAGACCCAGTACTTC.

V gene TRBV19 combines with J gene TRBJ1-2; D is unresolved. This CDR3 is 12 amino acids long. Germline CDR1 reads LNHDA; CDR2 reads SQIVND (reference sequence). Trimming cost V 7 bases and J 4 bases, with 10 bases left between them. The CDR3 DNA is TGTGCCAGTACGGGAATTTTCTATGGCTACACCTTC. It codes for CASTGIFYGYTF.

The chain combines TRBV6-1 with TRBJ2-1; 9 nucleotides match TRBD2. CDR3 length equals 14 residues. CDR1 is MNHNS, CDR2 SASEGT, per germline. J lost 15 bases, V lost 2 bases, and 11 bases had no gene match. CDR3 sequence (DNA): TGTGCCAGCAGTGAAAGGCGGGGGGGCCTTTCACGGTTCTTC. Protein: CASSERRGGLSRFF.

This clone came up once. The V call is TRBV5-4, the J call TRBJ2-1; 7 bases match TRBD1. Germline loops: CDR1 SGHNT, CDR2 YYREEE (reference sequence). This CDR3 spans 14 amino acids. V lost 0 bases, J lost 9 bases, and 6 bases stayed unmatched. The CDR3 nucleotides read TGTGCCAGCAGCTTGGCACAGGGGAAGAGTGAGCAGTTCTTC. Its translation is CASSLAQGKSEQFF.

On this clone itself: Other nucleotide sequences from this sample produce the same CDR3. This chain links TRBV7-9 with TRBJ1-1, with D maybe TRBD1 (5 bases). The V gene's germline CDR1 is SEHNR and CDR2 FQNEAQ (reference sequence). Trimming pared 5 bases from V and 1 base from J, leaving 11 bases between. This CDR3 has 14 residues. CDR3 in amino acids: CASSPRGGNTEAFF. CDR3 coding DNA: TGTGCCAGCAGCCCTCGCGGGGGGAACACTGAAGCTTTCTTT.

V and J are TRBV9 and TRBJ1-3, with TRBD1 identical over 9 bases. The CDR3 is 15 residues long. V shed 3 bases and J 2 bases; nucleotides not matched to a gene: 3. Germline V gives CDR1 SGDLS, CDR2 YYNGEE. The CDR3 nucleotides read TGTGCCAGCAGCGAACGGACAGGGGCTGGAAACACCATATATTTT. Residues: CASSERTGAGNTIYF.

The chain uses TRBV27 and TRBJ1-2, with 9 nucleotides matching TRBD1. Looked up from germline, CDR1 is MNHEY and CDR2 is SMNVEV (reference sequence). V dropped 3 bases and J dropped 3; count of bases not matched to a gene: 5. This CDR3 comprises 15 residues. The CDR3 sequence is CASSLVQGADYGYTF. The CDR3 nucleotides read TGTGCCAGCAGTTTGGTACAGGGGGCCGACTATGGCTACACCTTC.

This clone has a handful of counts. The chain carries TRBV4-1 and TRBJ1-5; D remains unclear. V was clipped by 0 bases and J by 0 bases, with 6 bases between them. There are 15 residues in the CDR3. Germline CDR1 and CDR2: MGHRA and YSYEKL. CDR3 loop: CASSQDPYSNQPQHF. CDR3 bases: TGCGCCAGCAGCCAAGATCCCTATAGCAATCAGCCCCAGCATTTT.

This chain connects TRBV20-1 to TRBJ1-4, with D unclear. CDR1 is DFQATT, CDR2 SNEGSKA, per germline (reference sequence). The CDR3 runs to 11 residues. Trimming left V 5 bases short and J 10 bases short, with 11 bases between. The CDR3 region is CSAPGPGKLFF. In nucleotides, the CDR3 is TGCAGTGCTCCCGGGCCGGGAAAACTGTTTTTT.

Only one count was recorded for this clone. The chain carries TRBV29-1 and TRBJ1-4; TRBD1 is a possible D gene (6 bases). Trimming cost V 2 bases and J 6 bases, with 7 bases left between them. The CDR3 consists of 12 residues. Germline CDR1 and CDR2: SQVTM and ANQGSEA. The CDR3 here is CSVENRDEKLFF. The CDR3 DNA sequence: TGCAGCGTTGAAAACAGGGATGAAAAACTGTTTTTT.

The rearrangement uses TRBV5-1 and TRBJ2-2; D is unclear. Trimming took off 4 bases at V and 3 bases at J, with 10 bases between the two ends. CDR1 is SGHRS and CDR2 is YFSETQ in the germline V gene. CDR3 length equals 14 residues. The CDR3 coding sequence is TGCGCCAGCAGCCTAATGAGTGACACCGGGGAGCTGTTTTTT. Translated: CASSLMSDTGELFF.

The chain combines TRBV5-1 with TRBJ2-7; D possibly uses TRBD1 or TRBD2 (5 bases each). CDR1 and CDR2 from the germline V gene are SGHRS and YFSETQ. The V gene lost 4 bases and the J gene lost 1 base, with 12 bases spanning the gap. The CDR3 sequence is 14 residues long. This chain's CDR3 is CASSPGWGSYEQYF. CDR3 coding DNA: TGCGCCAGCAGCCCGGGGTGGGGGTCCTACGAGCAGTACTTC.

The CDR3 reads CASSEAGVYNSPLHF. The DNA for the CDR3 is TGTGCCAGCAGTGAAGCAGGGGTGTATAATTCACCCCTCCACTTT. The chain links TRBV6-1 to TRBJ1-6, with D perhaps matching TRBD1 (5 bases). The ends were cut back, 0 bases at V and 4 bases at J, with 7 bases in the middle. The germline V gene has CDR1 MNHNS and CDR2 SASEGT. The CDR3 covers 15 residues.

The CDR3 DNA follows: TGTGCCAGCAGCCCCGGACTAGCGGGAGGGTTCGGAGAGACCCAGTACTTC. It is translated as CASSPGLAGGFGETQYF. This chain joins TRBV5-4 and TRBJ2-5; 15 nucleotides match TRBD2. The germline CDR1 and CDR2 sequences are SGHNT and YYREEE (reference sequence). V shed 4 bases, J shed 4 bases, and the junction held 8 bases outside the gene matches. CDR3 length equals 17 residues.

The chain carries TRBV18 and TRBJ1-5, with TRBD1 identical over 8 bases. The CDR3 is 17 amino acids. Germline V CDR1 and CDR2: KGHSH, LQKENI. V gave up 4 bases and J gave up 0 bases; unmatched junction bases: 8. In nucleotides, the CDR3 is TGTGCCAGCTCACAAACCGGGACAGGCCTTAGCAATCAGCCCCAGCATTTT. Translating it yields CASSQTGTGLSNQPQHF.